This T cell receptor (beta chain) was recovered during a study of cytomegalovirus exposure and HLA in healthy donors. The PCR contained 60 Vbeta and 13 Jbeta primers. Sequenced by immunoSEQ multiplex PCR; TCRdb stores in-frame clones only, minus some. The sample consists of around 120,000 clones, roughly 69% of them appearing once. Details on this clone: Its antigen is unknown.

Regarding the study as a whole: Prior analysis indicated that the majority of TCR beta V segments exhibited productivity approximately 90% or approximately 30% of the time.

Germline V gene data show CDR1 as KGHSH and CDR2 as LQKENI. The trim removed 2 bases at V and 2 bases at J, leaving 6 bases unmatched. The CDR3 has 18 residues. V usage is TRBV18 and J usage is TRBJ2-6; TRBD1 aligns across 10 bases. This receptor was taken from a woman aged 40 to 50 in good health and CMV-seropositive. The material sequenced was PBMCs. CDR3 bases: TGTGCCAGCTCACCAGCTCCCGGACAGGGGGCTGGGGCCAACGTCCTGACTTTC. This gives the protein CASSPAPGQGAGANVLTF.